Shown below are 4 T cell receptor delta chains from a single sample sequenced in a study of gamma-delta T cells after stem cell transplantation. TCRdb fed the RT-PCR reads to CATT. In all, the sample yields about ten delta-chain clones. The sequenced sample consisted of gamma-delta T cells. The receptors were gathered from a human donor. It is not recorded whose cells these are; they may come from a transplant donor.

The genes are TRDV2 and TRDJ1; TRDD3 matches 11 bases. The CDR3 sequence is 15 residues long. Trimming cost V 0 bases and J 4 bases; bases outside gene matches: 3. The germline gives CDR1 GEAIGNYY, CDR2 EKD. The CDR3 reads CACDTVGDTNDKLIF. The CDR3 DNA follows: TGTGCCTGTGACACCGTGGGGGATACGAACGATAAACTCATCTTT.

In its sample, this clone was seen a few times. The rearrangement links TRDV3 to TRDJ1; 10 bases are a match to TRDD3. The V and J ends lost 4 bases and 0 bases, in that order; junction bases with no gene match: 23. Looked up from germline, CDR1 is TVYSNPD and CDR2 is GDNSRS (reference sequence). The CDR3 is 20 residues long. CDR3 DNA: TGTGCCTGCGTTCGACCCTTCCACTGGGGGATGTATCCTTACACCGATAAACTCATCTTT. This gives the protein CACVRPFHWGMYPYTDKLIF.

The chain carries TRDV2 and TRDJ1, with 12 bases fitting TRDD3. Germline CDR1 GEAIGNYY, CDR2 EKD. V was pared by 0 bases and J by 7 bases, with 11 bases of the junction left unmatched. The CDR3 spans 17 residues. The CDR3 loop is CACDTVGLGDTRSKLIF. CDR3 coding DNA: TGTGCCTGTGACACCGTGGGTCTGGGGGATACGCGGAGTAAACTCATCTTT.

V is TRDV1 and J is TRDJ1; 8 bases map to TRDD2. CDR3 length: 19 residues. Germline CDR1 is TSWWSYY and CDR2 is QGS. With 3 bases clipped from V and 0 bases from J, the junction kept 15 bases outside the gene matches. This CDR3 is CALGDLFLRTAKDTDKLIF. In DNA form, the CDR3 reads TGTGCTCTTGGGGACCTCTTCCTACGTACTGCCAAGGACACCGATAAACTCATCTTT.